This paragraph reports one T cell receptor beta chain. As yet, its antigen is unknown. V gave up 1 base and J gave up 0 bases, with 10 bases separating them. CDR1 and CDR2 from the germline V gene are MGHRA and YSYEKL. The CDR3 extends over 16 amino acids. The record originates from a study of immune cell composition in non-small cell lung cancer. Whole-study results and caveats: 60% to 75% of squamous and under 35% of adenocarcinoma cases had tumour-associated clones >0.5%.

The normal lung sample lay at least 3 cm, and maximally far, from the tumour. Profiling relied on immunoSEQ multiplex PCR, and the TCRdb table lists in-frame clones only, not all of them. The sample includes 5,000 to 5,500 clones, roughly 88% of them seen just once. The TCR originated in a human donor with non-small cell lung cancer. Some clones in this sample may be carry-over from other donors' samples. V is TRBV4-1 and J is TRBJ1-3, with D hard to call. Sequenced material: non-adjacent lung tissue. CDR3 sequence: CASSQGADLSGNTIYF. The CDR3 DNA follows: TGCGCCAGCAGCCAAGGAGCGGATCTCTCTGGAAACACCATATATTTT.